This T cell receptor (beta chain) comes out of a study of blood T cell repertoires in COVID-19. Study-level background: The United States, Italy and Spain provided the acute and convalescent COVID-19 samples. In each case, the material was cDNA or gDNA derived from T cells, B-cell-depleted T cells, or PBMCs.

Authors' analysis steps: Reference gene primer amplification yielded estimated nucleated cell counts. TCRdb's table, derived via immunoSEQ multiplex PCR, lists solely in-frame clones and lacks some. V and J calls and clone size are as listed in that table; D and trimming were resolved from the DNA. The table includes approximately 360,000 clones, roughly 89% detected once. Germline CDR1 reads LNHDA; CDR2 reads SQIVND (reference sequence). Trimming took 4 bases from V and 4 from J, leaving 13 bases between them. This CDR3 comprises 15 residues. This clone has only one observation. This chain links TRBV19 with TRBJ1-4; D gene ambiguous. Material for sequencing was peripheral blood. The sequence was collected from a man between 18 and 35 years old with active or convalescent COVID-19. In DNA, the CDR3 is TGTGCCAGTAGTACCCATAGACAAGATAATGAAAAACTGTTTTTT. Its protein is CASSTHRQDNEKLFF.